The source of this TCR beta chain is a study of spatial heterogeneity in lung cancer. Study-level background: The donors were 65 to 85 patients with non-small cell lung cancer that was early-stage and untreated.

MiXCR, applied by TCRdb to the 5' RACE reads, yields one record per CDR3 protein. Here the sample spans some 30,000 distinct CDR3 sequences, over 5% being singletons. Study-level findings and limits: There were more appearances of ubiquitous expanded tumor TCRs in blood at resection than at follow-up.

This clonotype was detected many times. Its antigen is as yet unknown. The sample's time point: blood at routine non-recurrence follow-up after resection. Frozen PBMC, nontumor lung or tumor provided whole RNA, which was sequenced unsorted. This material consisted of PBMCs, taken at follow-up. This clonotype was sampled from a female donor with early-stage non-small cell lung cancer.

CDR3 bases: TGCAGTGCTAGTCTCCTCCAGACAGGGGTAGGGGCAGATACGCAGTATTTT. Residues: CSASLLQTGVGADTQYF. The J gene is TRBJ2-3, the V gene TRBV20-1; TRBD1 agrees at 8 bases. Trimming removed 3 bases from V and 4 bases from J; junction bases left unmatched: 15. The germline V gene encodes CDR1 DFQATT and CDR2 SNEGSKA (reference sequence). The CDR3 has 17 amino acids.